Below, 4 T cell receptor beta chains from the same sample are listed, as sequenced in a study of T cell repertoires in cytomegalovirus infection. Which antigens these TCRs recognize remains unknown. One entry per CDR3 protein, called by TCRdb with MiXCR from the reads. Seen here are some 900,000 distinct CDR3 sequences, approximately 32% observed once, and the top ten hold under 15%. Sequencing used cultured CD8+ T cells from PBMCs, obtained from culture after CMV antigen stimulation. The receptors come from a human donor in good health (CMV status not recorded). Some clones in this sample may be carry-over from other donors' samples.

CDR3 protein: CASSFWVGKRASYNEQFF. CDR3 sequence (DNA): TGTGCCAGCAGCTTTTGGGTGGGGAAGAGGGCTTCCTACAATGAGCAGTTCTTC. V and J are TRBV11-2 and TRBJ2-1; maybe TRBD2 (5 bases). Germline CDR1 and CDR2: SGHAT and FQNNGV. The CDR3 length is 18 residues. V was cut by 3 bases and J by 1 base, with 19 bases left in between.

This clonotype was picked up many times. This sequence joins TRBV7-8 and TRBJ2-3; maybe TRBD2 (5 bases). There are 17 residues in the CDR3. With 1 base removed from V and 2 bases from J, the gap between germline ends came to 16 bases. CDR1 and CDR2 from the germline V gene are SGHVS and FQNEAQ. The CDR3 loop is CASSLESGEGFTDTQYF. The DNA of the CDR3 is TGTGCCAGCAGCTTAGAGTCCGGGGAAGGGTTCACAGATACGCAGTATTTT.

The chain joins TRBV24-1 to TRBJ1-1, with 11 positions matching TRBD1. Germline CDR1 is KGHDR and CDR2 is SFDVKD. The V segment lost 4 bases and the J segment 6 bases; nucleotides outside the gene matches: 3. The CDR3 runs to 14 residues. The CDR3 DNA is TGTGCCACCAGTGACCCGGGACAGGGGGCTGAAGCTTTCTTT. Translating gives CATSDPGQGAEAFF.

This clonotype has just a few counts. This chain links TRBV6-2 or TRBV6-3 with TRBJ2-7; D possibly uses TRBD1 or TRBD2 (5 bases each). V was cut by 6 bases and J by 0 bases, with 12 bases left in between. The V gene's germline CDR1 is MNHEY and CDR2 SVGEGT. The CDR3 is 14 amino acids. Here the CDR3 reads CASRRGRSSYEQYV. Written as DNA, the CDR3 is TGTGCCAGCAGGAGGGGACGAAGCTCCTACGAGCAGTACGTC.